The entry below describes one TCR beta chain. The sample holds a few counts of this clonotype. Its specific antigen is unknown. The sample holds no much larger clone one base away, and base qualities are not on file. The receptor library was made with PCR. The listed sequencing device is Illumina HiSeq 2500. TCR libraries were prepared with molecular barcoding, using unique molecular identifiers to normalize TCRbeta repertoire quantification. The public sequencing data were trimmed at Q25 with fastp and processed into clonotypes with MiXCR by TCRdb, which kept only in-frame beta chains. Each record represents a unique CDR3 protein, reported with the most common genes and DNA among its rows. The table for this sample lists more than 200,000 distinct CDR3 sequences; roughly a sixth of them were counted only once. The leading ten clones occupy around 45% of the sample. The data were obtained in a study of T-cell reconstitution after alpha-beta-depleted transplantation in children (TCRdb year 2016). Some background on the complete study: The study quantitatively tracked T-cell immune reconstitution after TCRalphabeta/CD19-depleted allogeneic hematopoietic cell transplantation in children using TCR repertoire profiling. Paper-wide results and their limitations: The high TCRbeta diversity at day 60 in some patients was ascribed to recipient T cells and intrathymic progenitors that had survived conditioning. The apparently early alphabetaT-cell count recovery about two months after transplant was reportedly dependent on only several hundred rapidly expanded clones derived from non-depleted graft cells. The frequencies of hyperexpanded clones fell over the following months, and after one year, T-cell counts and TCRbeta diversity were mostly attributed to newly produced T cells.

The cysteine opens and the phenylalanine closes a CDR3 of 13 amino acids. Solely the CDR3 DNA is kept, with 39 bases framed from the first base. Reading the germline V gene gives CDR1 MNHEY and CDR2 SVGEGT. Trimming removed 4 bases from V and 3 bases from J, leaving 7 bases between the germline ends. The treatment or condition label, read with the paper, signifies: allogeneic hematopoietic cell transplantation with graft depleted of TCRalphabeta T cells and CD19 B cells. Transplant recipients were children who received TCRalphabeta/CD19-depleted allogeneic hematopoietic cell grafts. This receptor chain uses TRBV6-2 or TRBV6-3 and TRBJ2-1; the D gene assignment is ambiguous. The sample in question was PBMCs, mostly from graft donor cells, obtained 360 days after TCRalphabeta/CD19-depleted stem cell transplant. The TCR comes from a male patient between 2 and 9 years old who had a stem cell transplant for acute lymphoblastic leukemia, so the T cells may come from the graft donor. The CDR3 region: CASSSLFYNEQFF. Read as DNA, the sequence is TGTGCCAGCAGTTCACTATTCTACAATGAGCAGTTCTTC.